Below are 31 T cell receptor beta chains sequenced from a single sample in a study of OX40 agonist ivuxolimab in advanced cancers. Measured with immunoSEQ multiplex PCR; TCRdb has only the in-frame clones, and not every one. The sample holds about 68,000 clones, roughly nine tenths seen once. The input for sequencing was CD4+ or CD8+ T cells sorted from blood, taken in a trial of the OX40 agonist ivuxolimab. Source of these receptors: an adult with an advanced solid tumor such as melanoma, head and neck, liver or kidney cancer.

The J gene is TRBJ1-2, the V gene TRBV6-5; D not resolved. Trimming left V 0 bases short and J 5 bases short, with 10 bases between. Per germline, CDR1 MNHEY and CDR2 SVGAGI. This CDR3 is 14 amino acids long. CDR3 in DNA: TGTGCCAGCAGTTACTCAACGGATTCATATGGCTACACCTTC. Amino acids: CASSYSTDSYGYTF.

V is TRBV5-4 and J is TRBJ1-2; TRBD1 aligns across 11 bases. This CDR3 is built from 16 residues. Trimming took 6 bases from V and 7 from J; bases not matched to a gene: 14. Germline V lookup: CDR1 SGHNT, CDR2 YYREEE (reference sequence). This chain's CDR3 is CASKPQTGQGVSGYTF. The DNA for the CDR3 is TGTGCCAGCAAACCCCAAACGGGACAGGGGGTTTCTGGCTACACCTTC.

This chain uses TRBV7-9 with TRBJ2-1; no clear D gene. V lost 1 base, J lost 5 bases, and 6 bases lay in between. There are 13 residues in the CDR3. The germline V gene has CDR1 SEHNR and CDR2 FQNEAQ (reference sequence). This CDR3 is CASSLEGNNEQFF. The CDR3 bases are TGTGCCAGCAGCTTAGAAGGGAACAATGAGCAGTTCTTC.

The J gene is TRBJ2-3, the V gene TRBV27; D is ambiguous. Deletions cut 6 bases from V and 5 bases from J, with 15 bases between. The CDR3 is 14 residues long. From germline, CDR1 is MNHEY and CDR2 SMNVEV (reference sequence). DNA of the CDR3: TGTGCCAGCAGCCTCAACGTCCGTGGAGATACGCAGTATTTT. Its translation is CASSLNVRGDTQYF.

The V call is TRBV19, the J call TRBJ2-2; 9 bases are shared with TRBD1. Germline-derived CDR1 and CDR2 are LNHDA and SQIVND (reference sequence). There are 19 residues in the CDR3. With 3 bases clipped from V and 0 bases from J, the junction kept 11 bases outside the gene matches. DNA of the CDR3: TGTGCCAGTAGTATCGGCCAACCCGGGACAGGGACGAACACCGGGGAGCTGTTTTTT. Amino acid sequence: CASSIGQPGTGTNTGELFF.

For this clone: The junction shows a germline mismatch at one end, possibly a read error. This rearrangement joins TRBV19 to TRBJ2-3; D possibly corresponds to TRBD1 (5 bases). Germline loops: CDR1 LNHDA, CDR2 SQIVND (reference sequence). The CDR3 is 12 residues long. The CDR3 sequence: CAGRGTTDTQYF. In DNA, the CDR3 is TGTGCCGGTAGGGGTACCACAGATACGCAGTATTTT.

The chain is built from TRBV29-1 and TRBJ1-1; D uncertain. The CDR3 consists of 14 residues. V was shortened by 4 bases and J by 7 bases, with 19 bases between the two germline ends. The germline V gene has CDR1 SQVTM and CDR2 ANQGSEA. This chain's CDR3 is CSVVGRTGVGEAFF. The CDR3 nucleotides read TGCAGCGTTGTCGGGCGAACGGGTGTCGGTGAAGCTTTCTTT.

J is TRBJ2-5 and V is TRBV18; 13 bases align to TRBD2. The germline V gene encodes CDR1 KGHSH and CDR2 LQKENI. The CDR3 length is 17 residues. V shed 2 bases and J 5 bases; nucleotides not matched to a gene: 8. CDR3 sequence reads: CASSPGLAGAGIETQYF. The CDR3 DNA reads as TGTGCCAGCTCACCAGGACTAGCGGGAGCCGGTATCGAGACCCAGTACTTC.

J is TRBJ1-5 and V is TRBV2; D is ambiguous. The CDR3 sequence is 13 residues long. V was shortened by 7 bases and J by 5 bases, with 12 bases between the two germline ends. Germline V CDR1 and CDR2: SNHLY, FYNNEI. As DNA, the CDR3 is TGTGCCAGCAAGGTCCGAAGGGATCAGCCCCAGCATTTT. Translation gives CASKVRRDQPQHF.

The chain carries TRBV2 and TRBJ1-1; 9 nucleotides agree with TRBD1. The CDR3 consists of 14 residues. V trimming: 7 bases; J trimming: 4 bases; junction bases outside the gene matches: 7. The germline V gene has CDR1 SNHLY and CDR2 FYNNEI. This chain's CDR3 is CASKIQGAPTEAFF. The CDR3 nucleotides read TGTGCCAGCAAAATACAGGGGGCGCCCACTGAAGCTTTCTTT.

The rearrangement uses TRBV7-8 and TRBJ2-7; 9 nucleotides align to TRBD2. Germline trimming cut 5 bases from V and 5 bases from J; bases unmatched to any gene: 13. CDR1 and CDR2 from the germline V gene are SGHVS and FQNEAQ. The CDR3 contains 16 residues. The CDR3 protein is CASSPRAGGPTHEQYF. The CDR3 DNA reads as TGTGCCAGCAGCCCTCGGGCGGGAGGGCCGACCCACGAGCAGTACTTC.

This clone was recorded only once. The V call is TRBV5-1, the J call TRBJ2-5, with D tentatively TRBD2 (6 bases). The V end was cut by 5 bases, the J end by 1 base, with 15 bases between. In germline, CDR1 is SGHRS, CDR2 YFSETQ. The CDR3 has 15 amino acids. CDR3 residues: CASRVPSGSQETQYF. In nucleotides, the CDR3 is TGCGCCAGCAGGGTTCCCTCCGGGAGCCAAGAGACCCAGTACTTC.

This chain joins TRBV2 and TRBJ1-2, with 7 bases matching TRBD1. The CDR3 runs 14 residues. V was clipped by 5 bases and J by 8 bases; unmatched bases: 11. Germline lookup yields CDR1 SNHLY and CDR2 FYNNEI. The CDR3 bases are TGTGCCAGCAGTCGTACAGGGGAGGTAGGAGGCTACACCTTC. It codes for CASSRTGEVGGYTF.

The chain is built from TRBV7-3 and TRBJ1-2; 7 bases fit TRBD1. The CDR3 has 15 residues. Trimming cost V 2 bases and J 2 bases; bases outside gene matches: 5. Per germline, CDR1 SGHTA and CDR2 FQGTGA. CDR3 nucleotides: TGTGCCAGCAGCTTATCCGGACAGGCCAACTATGGCTACACCTTC. Translated, it gives CASSLSGQANYGYTF.

The J gene is TRBJ2-1, the V gene TRBV28; D gene ambiguous. Trimming shortened V by 5 bases and J by 4 bases, and 15 bases separated the two germline ends. In germline, CDR1 is MDHEN, CDR2 SYDVKM. The CDR3 loop spans 15 amino acids. CDR3 nucleotide sequence: TGTGCCAGCAGTCCCCACGAGTCGGGTTACAATGAGCAGTTCTTC. Residues: CASSPHESGYNEQFF.

The gene calls are TRBV7-9 and TRBJ2-3; 7 nucleotides match TRBD1. Germline values: CDR1 SEHNR, CDR2 FQNEAQ (reference sequence). The CDR3 covers 14 residues. The V gene end was trimmed by 7 bases and the J gene end by 1 base; junction bases not matched to a gene: 5. The CDR3 coding sequence is TGTGCCAGCAACAGGGGCGAGGGCACAGATACGCAGTATTTT. Translating it yields CASNRGEGTDTQYF. Filled out from reference TRBV7-9 and TRBJ2-3, the complete variable domain reads DTGVSQNPRHKITKRGQNVTFRCDPISEHNRLYWYRQTLGQGPEFLTYFQNEAQLEKSRLLSDRFSAERPKGSFSTLEIQRTEQGDSAMYLCASNRGEGTDTQYFGPGTRLTVL.

The chain is built from TRBV5-1 and TRBJ2-3; a weak D match, TRBD2 (5 bases). The CDR3 is made up of 15 amino acids. Germline CDR1 SGHRS, CDR2 YFSETQ. V shed 3 bases and J shed 5 bases, with 16 bases lying between them. CDR3 bases: TGCGCCAGCAGCTACCGAGAGGGTTCGTTAGATACGCAGTATTTT. Residues: CASSYREGSLDTQYF.

The V gene is TRBV29-1, the J gene TRBJ2-3; no reliable D call. CDR3 length equals 12 residues. Germline V CDR1 and CDR2: SQVTM, ANQGSEA. Trimming took off 2 bases at V and 3 bases at J, with 6 bases between the two ends. The CDR3 spells CSVELGTDTQYF. The CDR3 DNA follows: TGCAGCGTTGAATTGGGGACAGATACGCAGTATTTT.

A single count supports this clone. This sequence joins TRBV6-1 and TRBJ2-1; no reliable D call. The CDR3 covers 11 residues. Deletions cut 7 bases from V and 4 bases from J, with 5 bases between. From germline, CDR1 is MNHNS and CDR2 SASEGT. The CDR3 spells CASTAYNEQFF. The CDR3 DNA reads TGTGCCAGCACGGCGTACAATGAGCAGTTCTTC.

This chain's CDR3 is CASSKNTNEKLFF. CDR3 bases: TGTGCCAGCAGCAAGAACACCAATGAAAAACTGTTTTTT. The chain recombines TRBV11-1 with TRBJ1-4; D gene uncertain. Trimming removed 5 bases from V and 5 bases from J, with 9 bases in between. The CDR3 runs 13 residues. Germline CDR1 is SGHAT and CDR2 is FQDESV (reference sequence).

This chain joins TRBV6-6 and TRBJ1-3; D remains ambiguous. V lost 2 bases, J lost 4 bases, and 15 bases lay in between. CDR1 and CDR2 from the germline V gene are MNHNY and SVGAGI (reference sequence). The CDR3 is made up of 16 amino acids. This CDR3 is CASSYGPGSVGNTIYF. The CDR3 nucleotides read TGTGCCAGCAGTTACGGGCCTGGGTCGGTAGGAAACACCATATATTTT.

The chain joins TRBV5-6 to TRBJ2-7; D gene ambiguous. Germline V gene lookup returns CDR1 SGHDT and CDR2 YYEEEE. This CDR3 comprises 14 residues. Trimming removed 2 bases from V and 7 bases from J, with 16 bases in between. In DNA form, the CDR3 reads TGTGCCAGCAGCTTACCAACCACCTACGGGGAGCAGTACTTC. It codes for CASSLPTTYGEQYF.

In this sample, this clone turned up once. V is TRBV29-1 and J is TRBJ1-1; 7 positions agree with TRBD1. Trimming removed 8 bases from V and 4 bases from J; junction bases left unmatched: 10. Germline V gives CDR1 SQVTM, CDR2 ANQGSEA. The CDR3 is 13 amino acids. The CDR3 is CSSGDRDGTEAFF. CDR3 bases: TGCAGCTCCGGAGACAGGGATGGCACTGAAGCTTTCTTT.

V gene TRBV29-1 combines with J gene TRBJ2-5; D remains ambiguous. V dropped 6 bases and J dropped 0 bases, with 5 bases sitting between them. CDR3 length: 11 amino acids. Germline loops: CDR1 SQVTM, CDR2 ANQGSEA. DNA of the CDR3: TGCAGCGTGACTTACCAAGAGACCCAGTACTTC. Its translation: CSVTYQETQYF.

The rearrangement links TRBV6-6 to TRBJ1-4; D is uncertain. CDR3 length equals 15 residues. CDR1 is MNHNY and CDR2 is SVGAGI in the germline V gene (reference sequence). Between the trimmed V and J ends, which lost 6 bases and 0 bases, there was a span of 11 bases. CDR3 coding DNA: TGTGCCAGCAGGCACCGGGCCGCAACTAATGAAAAACTGTTTTTT. Translated: CASRHRAATNEKLFF.

The chain is built from TRBV7-6 and TRBJ1-6, with TRBD1 identical over 12 bases. Germline V gene sequence: CDR1 SGHVS, CDR2 FNYEAQ. V shed 6 bases, J shed 6 bases, and the junction held 9 bases outside the gene matches. This CDR3 region has 17 residues. CDR3 nucleotides: TGTGCCAGCAGTTACGGGACAGGGGGCGCGACTAATTCACCCCTCCACTTT. Protein product: CASSYGTGGATNSPLHF.

The chain carries TRBV7-2 and TRBJ1-1, with TRBD1 matching 7 bases. Losses at the gene ends were 4 bases for V and 6 bases for J; bases not matched to a gene: 5. CDR1 SGHTA and CDR2 FQGNSA come from the germline V gene. The CDR3 has 13 amino acids. The CDR3 coding sequence is TGTGCCAGCAGCTCGCCAGACAGGGCTGAAGCTTTCTTT. Protein: CASSSPDRAEAFF. Combining the CDR3 with reference TRBV7-2 and TRBJ1-1 gives the whole variable domain GAGVSQSPSNKVTEKGKDVELRCDPISGHTALYWYRQSLGQGLEFLIYFQGNSAPDKSGLPSDRFSAERTGGSVSTLTIQRTQQEDSAVYLCASSSPDRAEAFFGQGTRLTVV.

This rearrangement joins TRBV7-2 to TRBJ2-1; D is perhaps TRBD2 (6 bases). CDR3 length: 15 residues. V shed 2 bases and J shed 5 bases, with 13 bases lying between them. Germline V gene data show CDR1 as SGHTA and CDR2 as FQGNSA. CDR3 loop: CASSLFGGGNNEQFF. The CDR3 DNA reads TGTGCCAGCAGCTTATTCGGGGGAGGAAACAATGAGCAGTTCTTC.

The chain carries TRBV9 and TRBJ1-2; no definite D call. Germline values: CDR1 SGDLS, CDR2 YYNGEE. V was clipped by 4 bases and J by 4 bases, with 14 bases between them. The CDR3 is 14 residues long. The DNA for the CDR3 is TGTGCCAGCAGCCCGGAGGTTACTGCCTATGGCTACACCTTC. Translation: CASSPEVTAYGYTF.

J is TRBJ1-3 and V is TRBV5-1; tentative D call: TRBD1 (5 bases). The V and J ends lost 0 bases and 0 bases respectively, with 10 bases between them. The CDR3 is 16 amino acids. Germline-derived CDR1 and CDR2 are SGHRS and YFSETQ. As DNA, the CDR3 is TGCGCCAGCAGCTTGGGGACAACCGACTCTGGAAACACCATATATTTT. This translates into CASSLGTTDSGNTIYF.

The gene calls are TRBV15 and TRBJ2-1, with 12 bases fitting TRBD1. CDR1 is LNHNV, CDR2 YYDKDF, per germline (reference sequence). V was pared by 3 bases and J by 9 bases, with 9 bases of the junction left unmatched. This CDR3 is 16 amino acids long. DNA for the CDR3: TGTGCCACCAGCAGGGAACCGGGACAGGGGGCTTCTGAGCAGTTCTTC. Translation gives CATSREPGQGASEQFF.